These T cell receptor beta chains were read from a single sample in a study of shared clonotypes between healthy human individuals. TCRdb keeps only in-frame clones here, not all; method: immunoSEQ multiplex PCR. The sample consists of some 1,900,000 clones, just under 95% of them appearing once. Sequenced sample: naive CD8+ T cells sorted from blood. These receptors originate from a man between 18 and 35 years old in good health. Each CDR3 is given with its conserved first and last residue.

j_call v_call cdr3_aa
TRBJ1-5 TRBV7-9 CASSFTTAGFGMRDQPQHF
TRBJ2-7 TRBV7-8 CASSGRDGYEQYF
TRBJ2-3 TRBV28 CASSLLGALDTQYF
TRBJ2-2 TRBV27 CASRVGGEDTGELFF
TRBJ2-7 TRBV28 CASSFTSLYEQYF
TRBJ1-1 TRBV9 CASNLNGGYTEAFF
TRBJ1-2 TRBV30 CAWISGTARDTF
TRBJ2-7 TRBV19 CASRPDRVVDGEQYF
TRBJ2-3 TRBV9 CASSVGPPAQDTQYF
TRBJ2-1 TRBV11-2 CASSFYDNEQFF